The present T cell receptor (beta chain) was sequenced within a study of memory CD4+ T cells and cytomegalovirus serostatus. Points on this clone: Its antigen remains unknown.

Study-wide points: Of 150 to 200 reported CMV TCRbeta sequences, 55 to 80 were found in memory CD4+ repertoires.

Clones were sequenced by immunoSEQ multiplex PCR, and TCRdb holds only the in-frame ones, with some missing. The table records some 48,000 clones, about three quarters of them present only once. Single viable CD3+CD4+CD8-CD45RO+ cells were sorted as the memory CD4+ T cells. Serum IgG to CMV pp150, pp28, p38 and p52 defined serostatus. The receptor was isolated from an adult in good health and CMV-seronegative. Input material: memory CD4+ T cells from blood.

CDR3 DNA: TGTGCCAGCAGCCCCGATCCAGGGAGGGCCTCTGGGGCCAACGTCCTGACTTTC. It codes for CASSPDPGRASGANVLTF. The genes are TRBV5-6 and TRBJ2-6; 7 bases map to TRBD2. Germline loops: CDR1 SGHDT, CDR2 YYEEEE. This CDR3 contains 18 residues. Trimming cost V 4 bases and J 0 bases; bases outside gene matches: 10.